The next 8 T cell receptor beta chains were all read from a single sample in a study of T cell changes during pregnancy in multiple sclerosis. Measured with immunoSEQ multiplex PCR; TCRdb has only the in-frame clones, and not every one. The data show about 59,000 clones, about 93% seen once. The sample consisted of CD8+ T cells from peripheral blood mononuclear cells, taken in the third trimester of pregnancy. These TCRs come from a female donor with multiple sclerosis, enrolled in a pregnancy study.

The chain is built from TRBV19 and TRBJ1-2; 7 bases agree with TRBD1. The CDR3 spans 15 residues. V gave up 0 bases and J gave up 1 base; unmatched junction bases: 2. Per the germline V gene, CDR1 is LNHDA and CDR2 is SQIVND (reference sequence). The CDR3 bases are TGTGCCAGTAGTATAGAAGACAGGGTTAACTATGGCTACACCTTC. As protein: CASSIEDRVNYGYTF.

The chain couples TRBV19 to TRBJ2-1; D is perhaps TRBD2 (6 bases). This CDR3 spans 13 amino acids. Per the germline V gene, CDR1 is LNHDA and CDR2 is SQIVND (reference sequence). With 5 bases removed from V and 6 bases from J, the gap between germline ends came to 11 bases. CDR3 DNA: TGTGCCAGTAGTTACGGGAGTAGCAATGAGCAGTTCTTC. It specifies CASSYGSSNEQFF.

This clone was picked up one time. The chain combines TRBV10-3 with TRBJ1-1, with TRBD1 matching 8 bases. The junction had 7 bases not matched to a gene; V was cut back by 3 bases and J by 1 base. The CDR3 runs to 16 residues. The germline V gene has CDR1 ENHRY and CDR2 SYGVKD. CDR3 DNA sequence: TGTGCCATCAGTGACGGACCCGGGACAGGGAACACTGAAGCTTTCTTT. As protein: CAISDGPGTGNTEAFF.

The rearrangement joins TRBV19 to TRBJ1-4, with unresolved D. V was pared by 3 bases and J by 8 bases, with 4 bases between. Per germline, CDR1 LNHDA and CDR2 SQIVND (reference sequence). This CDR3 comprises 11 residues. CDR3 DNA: TGTGCCAGTAGTATCCAGGAAAAACTGTTTTTT. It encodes CASSIQEKLFF. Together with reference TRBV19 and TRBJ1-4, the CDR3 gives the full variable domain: DGGITQSPKYLFRKEGQNVTLSCEQNLNHDAMYWYRQDPGQGLRLIYYSQIVNDFQKGDIAEGYSVSREKKESFPLTVTSAQKNPTAFYLCASSIQEKLFFGSGTQLSVL.

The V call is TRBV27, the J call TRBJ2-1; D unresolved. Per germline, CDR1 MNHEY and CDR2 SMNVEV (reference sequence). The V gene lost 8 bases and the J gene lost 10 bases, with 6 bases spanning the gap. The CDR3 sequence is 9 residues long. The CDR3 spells CASGREQFF. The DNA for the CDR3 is TGTGCCAGCGGCAGGGAGCAGTTCTTC.

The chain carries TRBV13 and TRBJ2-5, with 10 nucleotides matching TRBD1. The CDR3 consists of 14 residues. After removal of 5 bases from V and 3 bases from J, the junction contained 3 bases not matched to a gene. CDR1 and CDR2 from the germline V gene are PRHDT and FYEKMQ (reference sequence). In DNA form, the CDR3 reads TGTGCCAGCAGCCTCGGGACAGGGGAAGAGACCCAGTACTTC. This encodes CASSLGTGEETQYF.

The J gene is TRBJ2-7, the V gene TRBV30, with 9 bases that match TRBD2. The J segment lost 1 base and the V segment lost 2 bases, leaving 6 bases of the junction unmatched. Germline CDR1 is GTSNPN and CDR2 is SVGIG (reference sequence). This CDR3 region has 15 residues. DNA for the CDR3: TGTGCCTGGAGTTTTAGCGGGAGTCGGTCCTACGAGCAGTACTTC. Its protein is CAWSFSGSRSYEQYF.

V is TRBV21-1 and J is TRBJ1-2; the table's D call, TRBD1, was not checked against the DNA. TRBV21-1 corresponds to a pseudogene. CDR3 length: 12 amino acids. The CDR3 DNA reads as TGTGCCAGCAGCAAGGGGGCGCGTGGCTACACCTTC. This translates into CASSKGARGYTF.